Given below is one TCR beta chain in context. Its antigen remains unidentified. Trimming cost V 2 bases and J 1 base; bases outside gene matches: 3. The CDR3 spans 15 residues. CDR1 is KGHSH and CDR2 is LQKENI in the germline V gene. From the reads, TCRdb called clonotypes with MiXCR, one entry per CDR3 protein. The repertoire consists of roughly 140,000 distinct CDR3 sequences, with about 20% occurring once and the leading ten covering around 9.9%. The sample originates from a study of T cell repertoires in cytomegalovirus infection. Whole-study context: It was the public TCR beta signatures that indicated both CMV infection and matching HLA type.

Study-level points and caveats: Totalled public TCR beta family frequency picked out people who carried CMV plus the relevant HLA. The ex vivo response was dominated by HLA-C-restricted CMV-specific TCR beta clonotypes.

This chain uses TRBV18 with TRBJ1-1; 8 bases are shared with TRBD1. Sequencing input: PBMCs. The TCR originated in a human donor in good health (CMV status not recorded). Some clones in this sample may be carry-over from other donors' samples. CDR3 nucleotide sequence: TGTGCCAGCTCACCAGAGACAGGGGCGAACACTGAAGCTTTCTTT. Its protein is CASSPETGANTEAFF.